Given below is one T cell receptor (beta chain) in context. Its antigen is undetermined. The time point: blood from clinic visit 5 months post-surgery; TSC patient then seizure free. Method: immunoSEQ multiplex PCR; TCRdb's copy keeps in-frame clones and lacks some. The repertoire holds about 320,000 clones, with 93% as singletons. The V segment lost 4 bases and the J segment 4 bases; nucleotides outside the gene matches: 8. The CDR3 is made up of 16 amino acids. Germline V lookup: CDR1 MNHNS, CDR2 SASEGT. This entry comes from a study of brain T cells in children with intractable seizures. Study observations and caveats: Only CDR3 sequence similarity suggested viral specificity, without known HCMV serostatus.

This specimen was peripheral blood, taken roughly 5 months after surgery. This chain links TRBV6-1 with TRBJ1-2, with 11 bases identical to TRBD1. The receptor's source is a boy under two years old with tuberous sclerosis and intractable seizures. CDR3 DNA: TGTGCCAGCAGTGCCCTCGGACAGGGGGCGGTCTATGGCTACACCTTC. Protein sequence: CASSALGQGAVYGYTF.